This T cell receptor beta chain came from a study of neoadjuvant nivolumab and ipilimumab in lung cancer. Study observations and caveats: Pathologic regression was not significantly tied to TCR clonality. Only two of four nivolumab-treated tumors gained richness and clonality by surgery. Higher pretherapy blood TCR richness went with higher resected-tumor richness. TCR richness and clonality were higher in tumors than adjacent uninvolved lung.

The method was immunoSEQ multiplex PCR; TCRdb's version includes in-frame clones alone and lacks a portion of them. The repertoire holds 5,500 to 8,500 clones, 60% to 80% seen once, with approximately 4% in the top ten. This clone appeared a few times. Its target is unknown. The sequences come from tumor tissue, collected after neoadjuvant nivolumab, alone or with ipilimumab, at or shortly before surgery. The clonotype originates from an adult with non-small cell lung cancer.

This chain's CDR3 is CASRSLTGGEQYF. In nucleotides, the CDR3 is TGTGCCAGCAGATCTCTGACAGGGGGCGAGCAGTACTTC. The J gene is TRBJ2-7, the V gene TRBV28, with 9 nucleotides matching TRBD1. This CDR3 has 13 amino acids. V lost 6 bases, J lost 6 bases, and 6 bases stayed unmatched. Per the germline V gene, CDR1 is MDHEN and CDR2 is SYDVKM.